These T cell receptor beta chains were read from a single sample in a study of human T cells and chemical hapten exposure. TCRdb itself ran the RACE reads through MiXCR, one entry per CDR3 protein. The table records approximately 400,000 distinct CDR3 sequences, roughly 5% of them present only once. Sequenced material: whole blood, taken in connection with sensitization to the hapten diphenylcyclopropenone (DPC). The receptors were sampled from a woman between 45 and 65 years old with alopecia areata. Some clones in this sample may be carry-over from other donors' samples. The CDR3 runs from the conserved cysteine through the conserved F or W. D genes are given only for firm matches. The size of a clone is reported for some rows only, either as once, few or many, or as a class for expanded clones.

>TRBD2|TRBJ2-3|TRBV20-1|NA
TGCAGTGCTAGGGTACTAGCGGGAAGCACAGATACGCAGTATTTT
CSARVLAGSTDTQYF
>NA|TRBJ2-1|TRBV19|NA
TGTGCCAGTAAAGGAGGCGGGGGCCTTTCCTACAATGAGCAGTTCTTC
CASKGGGGLSYNEQFF
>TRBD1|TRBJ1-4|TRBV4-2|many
TGTGCCAGCAGTCGGACAGGGGGAGACCTAGAAAAACTGTTTTTT
CASSRTGGDLEKLFF
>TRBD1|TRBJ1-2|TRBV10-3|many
TGTGCCATCAGTGAGGATAAACAGGGGGCGAACTATGGCTACACCTTC
CAISEDKQGANYGYTF
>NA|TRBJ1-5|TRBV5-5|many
TGTGCCAGCAGCTGGGGGCCAGTGTTGGGGCCCCAGCATTTT
CASSWGPVLGPQHF
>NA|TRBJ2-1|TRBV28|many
TGTGCCAGCAGTTTACCCCCTCCCCCGCGGGACGTGGGAGCGAGTGAGCAGTTCTTC
CASSLPPPPRDVGASEQFF
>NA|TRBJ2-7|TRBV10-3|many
TGTGCCACCGGACCGTCCTACGAGCAGTACTTC
CATGPSYEQYF
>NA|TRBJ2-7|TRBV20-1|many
TGCAGTGCCTCCATGGGACAAAACTACGAGCAGTACTTC
CSASMGQNYEQYF
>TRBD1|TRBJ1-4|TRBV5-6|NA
TGTGCCAGCAGCCTTGGGACAGGGGAAGAAAAACTGTTTTTT
CASSLGTGEEKLFF
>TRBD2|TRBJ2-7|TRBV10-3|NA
TGTGCCATCAGTGGCTCGAGCGGGAGTTCCGAGCAGTACTTC
CAISGSSGSSEQYF
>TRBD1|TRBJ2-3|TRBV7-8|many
TGTGCCAGCAGCCAGACAGGGGCCAGCACAGATACGCAGTATTTT
CASSQTGASTDTQYF
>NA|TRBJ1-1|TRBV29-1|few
TGCAGCCTGTCAGGAGGCACTGAAGCTTTCTTT
CSLSGGTEAFF
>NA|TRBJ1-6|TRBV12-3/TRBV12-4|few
TGTGCCAGCACCACGACAGCCATTAATTCACCCCTCCACTTT
CASTTTAINSPLHF
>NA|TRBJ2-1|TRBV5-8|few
TGTGCCAGCAGCTTGGCCGCACAGACCAGCTCCTACAATGAGCAGTTCTTC
CASSLAAQTSSYNEQFF
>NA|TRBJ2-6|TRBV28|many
TGTGCCAGCACCAAGGGCGGGGCCAACGTCCTGACTTTC
CASTKGGANVLTF